Shown below are 3 T cell receptor beta chains from a single sample sequenced in a study of vaccination and CD4 T cells after COVID-19. At the Johns Hopkins FTIC core, DNA taken from cultured CD4+ T cells was sequenced by way of the Oncomine TCR Beta short-read assay. TCRdb redid the calling of the PCR reads with MiXCR, one entry per CDR3 protein. The repertoire has over 10,000 distinct CDR3 sequences, 40% to 45% of them found once; the top ten carry approximately 20%. Treatment noted: 10-day PBMC culture with coronavirus spike peptide pools or control peptides (ViraFEST assay). These receptors have no known antigen. Source material: cultured CD4+ T cells from blood. These receptors all come from a human donor with COVID-19.

The chain recombines TRBV12-3 or TRBV12-4 with TRBJ2-1; 8 bases agree with TRBD2. Losses at the gene ends were 3 bases for V and 2 bases for J; bases not matched to a gene: 0. The CDR3 has 14 residues. The chain's CDR3 is CASSLRGAYNEQFF. CDR3 sequence (DNA): TGTGCCAGCAGTTTGCGGGGGGCCTACAATGAGCAGTTCTTC.

The DNA for the CDR3 is TGTGCCACAAAACAGGGGGCCTCTGGAAACACCATATATTTT. It translates to CATKQGASGNTIYF. The gene calls are TRBV19 and TRBJ1-3; 9 positions match TRBD1. Trimming took 10 bases from V and 0 from J; bases not matched to a gene: 4. From germline, CDR1 is LNHDA and CDR2 SQIVND (reference sequence). CDR3 length: 14 amino acids.

This chain connects TRBV20-1 to TRBJ2-7; D is perhaps TRBD1 (6 bases). The germline gives CDR1 DFQATT, CDR2 SNEGSKA (reference sequence). The ends were cut back, 5 bases at V and 0 bases at J, with 8 bases in the middle. The CDR3 has 12 residues. The DNA of the CDR3 is TGCAGTGCTGACAGGAGCTCCTACGAGCAGTACTTC. Translating it yields CSADRSSYEQYF.